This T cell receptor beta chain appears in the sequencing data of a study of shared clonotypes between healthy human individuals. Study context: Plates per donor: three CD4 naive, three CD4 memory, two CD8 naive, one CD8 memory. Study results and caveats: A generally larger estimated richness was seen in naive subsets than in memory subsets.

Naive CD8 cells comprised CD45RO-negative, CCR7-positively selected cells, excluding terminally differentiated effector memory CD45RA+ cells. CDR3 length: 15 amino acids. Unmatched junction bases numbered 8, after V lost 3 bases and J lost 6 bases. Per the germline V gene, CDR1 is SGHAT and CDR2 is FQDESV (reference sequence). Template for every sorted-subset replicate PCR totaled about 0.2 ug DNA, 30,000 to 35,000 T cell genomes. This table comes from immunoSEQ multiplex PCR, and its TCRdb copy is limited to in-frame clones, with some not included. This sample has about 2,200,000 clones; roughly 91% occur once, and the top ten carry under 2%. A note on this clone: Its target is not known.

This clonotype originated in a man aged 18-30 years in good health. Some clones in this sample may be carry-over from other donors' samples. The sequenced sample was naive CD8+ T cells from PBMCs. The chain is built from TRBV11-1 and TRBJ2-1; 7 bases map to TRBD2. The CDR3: CASSFYGLVFNEQFF. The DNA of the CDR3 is TGTGCCAGCAGCTTTTACGGACTAGTTTTCAATGAGCAGTTCTTC. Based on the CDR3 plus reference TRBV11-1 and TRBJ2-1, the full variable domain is EAEVAQSPRYKITEKSQAVAFWCDPISGHATLYWYRQILGQGPELLVQFQDESVVDDSQLPKDRFSAERLKGVDSTLKIQPAELGDSAMYLCASSFYGLVFNEQFFGPGTRLTVL.